This is a list of T cell receptor beta chains from one sample in a study of regulatory T cells in long-lasting Graves disease. TCRdb re-analysed the multiplex PCR reads in MiXCR, keeping a single row per CDR3 protein. The data contain hundreds of thousands of distinct CDR3 sequences, 12% of them singletons. These same data were also listed under a study on T cells in Graves' hyperthyroidism and ophthalmopathy.

The sample in question was peripheral blood mononuclear cells (PBMCs), obtained at new diagnosis, from a patient treated with antithyroid drugs. The receptors shown here come from a woman aged 25 to 45 with Graves disease. The CDR3 runs from the conserved cysteine through the conserved F or W. The order of the fields is J gene, D gene, V gene, clone size, CDR3 protein, CDR3 DNA. D genes are given only for firm matches. A clone size is listed for some rows: how often the clone was seen (once, few, many), or a class if it is expanded.

TRBJ2-7,NA,TRBV13,many,CASSPSRTAYEQYF,TGTGCCAGCAGCCCTTCCCGGACAGCCTACGAGCAGTACTTC
TRBJ1-4,NA,TRBV6-5,few,CASSYSPGSEKLFF,TGTGCCAGCAGTTACTCCCCCGGGAGTGAAAAACTGTTTTTT
TRBJ2-3,TRBD2,TRBV20-1,many,CSAPEGLTSAPDTQYF,TGCAGTGCTCCTGAGGGATTGACTAGCGCCCCAGATACGCAGTATTTT
TRBJ2-7,NA,TRBV29-1,few,CSVVGGPYEQYF,TGCAGCGTTGTAGGGGGTCCCTACGAGCAGTACTTC
TRBJ2-1,TRBD1,TRBV6-1,NA,CASHRDRVNEQFF,TGTGCCAGCCACCGGGACAGGGTGAATGAGCAGTTCTTC
TRBJ2-3,NA,TRBV12-5,many,CASGTYGRTDTQYF,TGTGCTAGTGGGACTTATGGGAGGACAGATACGCAGTATTTT
TRBJ2-7,TRBD2,TRBV7-9,many,CASSLLSGNYEQYF,TGTGCCAGCAGCTTATTGAGCGGGAACTACGAGCAGTACTTC
TRBJ2-7,NA,TRBV11-2,many,CASSAGPIYEQYF,TGTGCCAGCAGCGCGGGACCGATCTACGAGCAGTACTTC
TRBJ2-3,TRBD2,TRBV5-4,NA,CASSLSQLAGGNTDTQYF,TGTGCCAGCAGCTTGAGTCAACTAGCGGGAGGAAACACAGATACGCAGTATTTT
TRBJ1-1,NA,TRBV10-3,many,CAIRRQETNTEAFF,TGTGCCATCAGGCGACAGGAAACGAACACTGAAGCTTTCTTT
TRBJ2-1,NA,TRBV9,many,CASSVAPTNEQFF,TGTGCCAGCAGCGTAGCGCCAACTAATGAGCAGTTCTTC
TRBJ2-2,TRBD1,TRBV5-6,NA,CASSPKVGDRGFRELFF,TGTGCCAGCAGCCCAAAAGTGGGGGACAGGGGATTCCGGGAGCTGTTTTTT
TRBJ2-2,NA,TRBV19,NA,CASVRTATGELFF,TGTGCCAGCGTTCGGACAGCCACCGGGGAGCTGTTTTTT
TRBJ2-1,TRBD2,TRBV11-2,few,CASSNSGRYNEQFF,TGTGCCAGCAGCAACAGCGGGAGGTACAATGAGCAGTTCTTC
TRBJ2-1,NA,TRBV20-1,NA,CSARYGYNEQFF,TGCAGTGCTAGGTACGGGTACAATGAGCAGTTCTTC
TRBJ2-7,NA,TRBV28,many,CASRTPWGTAGEQYF,TGTGCCAGCAGAACCCCCTGGGGGACGGCTGGCGAGCAGTACTTC
TRBJ1-5,NA,TRBV7-9,NA,CASSPPGGPNQPQHF,TGTGCCAGCAGCCCCCCGGGGGGCCCCAATCAGCCCCAGCATTTT
TRBJ2-7,NA,TRBV3-1,many,CASSQRREGAPYF,TGTGCCAGCAGCCAACGACGCGAAGGGGCGCCGTACTTC
TRBJ2-2,TRBD1,TRBV3-1,many,CASSQGDRSNTGELFF,TGTGCCAGCAGCCAAGGGGACAGGTCGAACACCGGGGAGCTGTTTTTT
TRBJ1-1,TRBD1,TRBV11-2,many,CASSLGQGWSQVGFF,TGTGCCAGCAGCCTGGGACAGGGCTGGTCACAGGTAGGTTTCTTT
TRBJ1-2,NA,TRBV3-1,NA,CASSQSGEYGYTF,TGTGCCAGCAGCCAATCCGGCGAATATGGCTACACCTTC
TRBJ2-1,TRBD1,TRBV12-5,NA,CASGLVSGQVHNEQFF,TGTGCTAGTGGTTTGGTAAGCGGACAGGTCCACAATGAGCAGTTCTTC
TRBJ2-1,NA,TRBV5-4,many,CASTLDGSSYNEQFF,TGTGCCAGCACTCTGGACGGAAGCTCCTACAATGAGCAGTTCTTC
TRBJ2-1,TRBD2,TRBV7-9,few,CASSLAPSGRVNEQFF,TGTGCCAGCAGCTTAGCCCCCAGCGGGAGGGTGAATGAGCAGTTCTTC
TRBJ2-1,NA,TRBV29-1,many,CSVAGVDNEQFF,TGCAGCGTTGCCGGTGTAGACAATGAGCAGTTCTTC